This T cell receptor beta chain came from a study of cytomegalovirus exposure and HLA in healthy donors. As for the study in general: Membership in the Caucasian-associated ancestry cluster was found for around four fifths of a few hundred genotyped donors. Study-level results: Researchers counted 164 TCR beta chains as cytomegalovirus-associated.

Note on this clone: The antigen remains unidentified.

Vbeta (60) and Jbeta (13) primers were used in the PCR. Only in-frame clones appear in the TCRdb table, and some are missing; sequencing was by immunoSEQ multiplex PCR. The top ten clones hold about 5% of a sample with under 150,000 clones, nearly 80% of them seen once. CDR1 and CDR2 from the germline V gene are SNHLY and FYNNEI. The CDR3 extends over 13 amino acids. Trimming took off 6 bases at V and 2 bases at J, with 11 bases between the two ends. This clonotype was sampled from a male donor in good health and CMV-seronegative. The rearrangement joins TRBV2 to TRBJ2-7; the D is unclear. Material: PBMCs. CDR3 in amino acids: CASRGVGTYEQYF. The CDR3 nucleotides are TGTGCCAGCAGGGGCGTAGGAACCTACGAGCAGTACTTC.